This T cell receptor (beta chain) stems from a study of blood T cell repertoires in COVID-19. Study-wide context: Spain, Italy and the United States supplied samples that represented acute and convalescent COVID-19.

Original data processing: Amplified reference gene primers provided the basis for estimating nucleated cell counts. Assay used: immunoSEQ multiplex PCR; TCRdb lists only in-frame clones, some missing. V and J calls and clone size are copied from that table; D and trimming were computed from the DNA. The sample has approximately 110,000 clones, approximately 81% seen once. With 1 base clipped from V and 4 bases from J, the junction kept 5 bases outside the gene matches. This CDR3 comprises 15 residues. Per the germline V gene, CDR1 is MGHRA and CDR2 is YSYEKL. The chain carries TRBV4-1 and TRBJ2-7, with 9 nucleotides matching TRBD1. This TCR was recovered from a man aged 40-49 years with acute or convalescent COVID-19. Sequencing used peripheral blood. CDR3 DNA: TGCGCCAGCAGCCAAGCCGGGGACAGGGATTACGAGCAGTACTTC. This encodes CASSQAGDRDYEQYF.